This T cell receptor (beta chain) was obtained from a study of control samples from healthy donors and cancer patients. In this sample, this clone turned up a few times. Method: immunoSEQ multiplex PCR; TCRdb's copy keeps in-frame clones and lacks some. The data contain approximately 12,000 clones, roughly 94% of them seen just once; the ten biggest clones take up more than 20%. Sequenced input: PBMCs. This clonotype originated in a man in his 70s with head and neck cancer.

The CDR3: CASSEVGSDTQYF. CDR3 DNA: TGTGCCAGCAGTGAAGTGGGGTCGGATACGCAGTATTTT. V gene TRBV2 combines with J gene TRBJ2-3, with D unresolved. The CDR3 runs to 13 residues. V was shortened by 1 base and J by 6 bases, with 8 bases between the two germline ends. Per the germline V gene, CDR1 is SNHLY and CDR2 is FYNNEI.